This T cell receptor (beta chain) was sequenced during a study of low-dose radiotherapy and immunotherapy resistance in tumors. Across the study: Cohort 1 was given 0.5 Gy fractions every 2 weeks, 6.5 Gy in total. Each fraction given to Cohort 2 every two weeks delivered 1 Gy, and the total reached 13 Gy over 26 weeks. Patients were treated with intravenous nivolumab at 240 mg every two weeks and were also dosed with ipilimumab at 1 mg/kg every six weeks.

The time point here: after trial treatment. The sample's treatment: LDRT plus nivolumab, ipilimumab, low-dose cyclophosphamide and aspirin (RACIN trial). The CDR3 totals 13 residues. Trimming took off 2 bases at V and 1 base at J, with 6 bases between the two ends. The germline gives CDR1 GTSNPN, CDR2 SVGIG (reference sequence). TRAV- and TRBV-specific primers primed first-strand cDNA, covering alpha and beta chains. The PCR that amplified TCRs ran for around 22 cycles, relying on a constant-region primer and a V-primer adapter. MiXCR, applied by TCRdb to the reads, yields one record per CDR3 protein. Among under 40,000 distinct CDR3 sequences listed, around 50% were seen once.

Sequencing was performed on PBMCs, taken after low-dose radiotherapy plus immunotherapy. The chain uses TRBV30 and TRBJ1-5; D call uncertain. The TCR originated in a male donor with gallbladder cancer. CDR3 sequence (DNA): TGTGCCTGGAGTTTCGCCAGCAATCAGCCCCAGCATTTT. Translating it yields CAWSFASNQPQHF.